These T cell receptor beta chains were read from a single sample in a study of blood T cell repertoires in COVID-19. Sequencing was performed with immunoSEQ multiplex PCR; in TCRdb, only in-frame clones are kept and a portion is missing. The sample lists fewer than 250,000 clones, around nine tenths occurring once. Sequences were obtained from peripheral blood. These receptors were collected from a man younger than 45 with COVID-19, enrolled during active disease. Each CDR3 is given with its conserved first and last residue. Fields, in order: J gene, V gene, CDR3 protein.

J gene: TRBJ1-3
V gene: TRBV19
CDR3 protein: CASSLGTGLYSGNTIYF

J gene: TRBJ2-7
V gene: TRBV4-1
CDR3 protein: CASSTGDYEQYF

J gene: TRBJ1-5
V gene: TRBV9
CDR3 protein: CASSVDAGNQPQHF

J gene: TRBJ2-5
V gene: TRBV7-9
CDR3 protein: CASSSRSRRMGAKETQYF

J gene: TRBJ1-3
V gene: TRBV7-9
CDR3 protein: CASSFGTGPRSGNTIYF

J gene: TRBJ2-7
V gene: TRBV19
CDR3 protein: CASSPEGGISYEQYF

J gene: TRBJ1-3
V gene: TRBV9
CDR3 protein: CASSVGQGGGNTIYF

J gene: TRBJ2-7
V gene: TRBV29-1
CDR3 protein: CSVARTGNYEQYF

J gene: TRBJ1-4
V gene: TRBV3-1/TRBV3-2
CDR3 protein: CASSQSPGHAGEKLFF

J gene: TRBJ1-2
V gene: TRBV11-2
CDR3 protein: CASSLDQRGQSYTF